These 10 T cell receptor beta chains were all obtained from the same sample, sequenced in a study of T cell changes during pregnancy in multiple sclerosis. The assay was immunoSEQ multiplex PCR, and TCRdb's table has in-frame clones only and misses some. The repertoire includes around 100,000 clones, around 93% of them detected once, and 0.9% sits in the top ten. The sample in question was peripheral blood, obtained before pregnancy. Receptor source: a female donor with multiple sclerosis, enrolled in a pregnancy study.

This chain links TRBV28 with TRBJ1-5, with D tentatively TRBD1 (6 bases). Germline CDR1 reads MDHEN; CDR2 reads SYDVKM. The CDR3 spans 14 residues. Trimming removed 5 bases from V and 2 bases from J, with 10 bases in between. CDR3 bases: TGTGCCAGCAGTCGGGACATTGGCAATCAGCCCCAGCATTTT. Encoded protein: CASSRDIGNQPQHF.

This clone was seen a few times. The chain uses TRBV27 and TRBJ1-2; 7 bases are a match to TRBD1. This CDR3 region has 14 residues. Germline-derived CDR1 and CDR2 are MNHEY and SMNVEV (reference sequence). The trim removed 5 bases at V and 8 bases at J, leaving 11 bases unmatched. The CDR3 loop reads CASSPLDRAEGYTF. CDR3 sequence (DNA): TGTGCCAGCAGTCCCCTCGACAGGGCCGAAGGCTACACCTTC.

This chain connects TRBV9 to TRBJ2-2; 15 bases align to TRBD2. After removal of 2 bases from V and 5 bases from J, the junction contained 10 bases not matched to a gene. Germline lookup yields CDR1 SGDLS and CDR2 YYNGEE. The CDR3 runs to 19 residues. CDR3 in DNA: TGTGCCAGCAGCGTCGGCACAGGACTAGCGGGAGGGCGAACCGGGGAGCTGTTTTTT. Amino acids: CASSVGTGLAGGRTGELFF.

This chain uses TRBV10-1 with TRBJ2-7; D is unresolved. CDR1 WNHNN and CDR2 SYGVQD come from the germline V gene (reference sequence). V shed 2 bases and J shed 6 bases, with 14 bases lying between them. The CDR3 consists of 14 residues. CDR3 in amino acids: CASSERLMVGEQYF. The CDR3 DNA follows: TGCGCCAGCAGTGAGCGACTGATGGTGGGCGAGCAGTACTTC.

The chain uses TRBV12-5 and TRBJ1-5; 8 bases are shared with TRBD1. Germline V gene sequence: CDR1 LGHNT, CDR2 FRNRAP. CDR3 length: 16 residues. The ends lost 4 bases at V and 1 base at J; junction bases unmatched: 6. The CDR3 loop reads CASGWTGRGSNQPQHF. CDR3 DNA: TGTGCTAGTGGTTGGACAGGGCGAGGAAGCAATCAGCCCCAGCATTTT.

This clone was recorded only once. The chain links TRBV9 to TRBJ2-3; D is perhaps TRBD1 (6 bases). Trimming pared 4 bases from V and 2 bases from J, leaving 17 bases between. The CDR3 has 16 residues. The germline CDR1 and CDR2 sequences are SGDLS and YYNGEE. CDR3 loop: CASSTQWTEPTDTQYF. The CDR3 nucleotides are TGTGCCAGCAGCACCCAATGGACAGAACCCACAGATACGCAGTATTTT.

V gene TRBV5-1 combines with J gene TRBJ2-7, with TRBD1 identical over 7 bases. The J segment lost 4 bases and the V segment lost 4 bases, leaving 8 bases of the junction unmatched. In germline, CDR1 is SGHRS, CDR2 YFSETQ. CDR3 length: 14 residues. CDR3 region: CASSPGQAVYEQYF. In DNA form, the CDR3 reads TGCGCCAGCAGCCCTGGACAGGCCGTGTACGAGCAGTACTTC.

This chain links TRBV5-1 with TRBJ1-1, with 8 positions matching TRBD1. The CDR3 sequence is 15 residues long. The J segment lost 1 base and the V segment lost 4 bases, leaving 6 bases of the junction unmatched. Germline assignment: CDR1 SGHRS and CDR2 YFSETQ. The CDR3 spells CASSRNGQGNTEAFF. The CDR3 DNA is TGCGCCAGCAGCCGAAACGGACAGGGGAACACTGAAGCTTTCTTT.

The rearrangement links TRBV5-6 to TRBJ2-7; 8 nucleotides match TRBD1. With 4 bases clipped from V and 6 bases from J, the junction kept 3 bases outside the gene matches. This CDR3 is 12 amino acids long. CDR1 and CDR2 (germline): SGHDT, YYEEEE. The chain's CDR3 is CASSHDRGEQYF. As DNA, the CDR3 is TGTGCCAGCAGCCACGACAGGGGCGAGCAGTACTTC.

The rearrangement links TRBV2 to TRBJ2-1, with D perhaps matching TRBD1 (6 bases). Germline V gives CDR1 SNHLY, CDR2 FYNNEI. The V end lost 6 bases, the J end lost 7 bases, and 13 bases lay between the germline ends. The CDR3 has 13 amino acids. Written as DNA, the CDR3 is TGTGCCAGCAGGAGAGGGACATCTAATGAGCAGTTCTTC. It is translated as CASRRGTSNEQFF. Together with reference TRBV2 and TRBJ2-1, the CDR3 gives the full variable domain: EPEVTQTPSHQVTQMGQEVILRCVPISNHLYFYWYRQILGQKVEFLVSFYNNEISEKSEIFDDQFSVERPDGSNFTLKIRSTKLEDSAMYFCASRRGTSNEQFFGPGTRLTVL.